One sample yielded the 28 T cell receptor beta chains listed below, sequenced in a study of response to subunit inactivated influenza vaccine. TCRdb analysed the RT-PCR reads with MiXCR anew, one entry per CDR3 protein. The sample records some 640,000 distinct CDR3 sequences, more than 11% being singletons. This specimen consisted of PBMCs from blood, obtained around 14 days before vaccination. These receptors were collected from a man in his fifties or sixties who received an inactivated influenza vaccine.

This clonotype appeared many times. CDR3 protein: CASSLEPGVEKLFF. The CDR3 region has the DNA TGTGCCAGCAGTTTAGAGCCAGGGGTGGAAAAACTGTTTTTT. This chain links TRBV12-3 or TRBV12-4 with TRBJ1-4, with a tentative D call TRBD1 (6 bases). Trimming removed 1 base at V and 8 bases at J, with 11 bases between. The CDR3 spans 14 residues.

This clonotype has just a few counts. The genes are TRBV28 and TRBJ2-7, with D possibly being TRBD2 (6 bases). Germline loops: CDR1 MDHEN, CDR2 SYDVKM. This CDR3 spans 14 amino acids. Trimming stripped 3 bases from V and 2 bases from J, with 11 bases between. The CDR3 sequence is CASSFGRLAYEQYF. The CDR3 coding sequence is TGTGCCAGCAGTTTCGGCAGACTAGCCTACGAGCAGTACTTC.

Only a few counts were recorded for this clonotype. The gene calls are TRBV7-8 and TRBJ1-1, with D perhaps matching TRBD1 (5 bases). V lost 1 base and J lost 4, with 10 bases in between. Germline V gene lookup returns CDR1 SGHVS and CDR2 FQNEAQ. CDR3 length: 14 amino acids. The CDR3 is CASSLVRRGTEAFF. The CDR3 DNA is TGTGCCAGCAGCTTAGTGAGGAGGGGCACTGAAGCTTTCTTT. Drawing the rest from reference TRBV7-8 and TRBJ1-1, the complete variable domain is GAGVSQSPRYKVAKRGQDVALRCDPISGHVSLFWYQQALGQGPEFLTYFQNEAQLDKSGLPSDRFFAERPEGSVSTLKIQRTQQEDSAVYLCASSLVRRGTEAFFGQGTRLTVV.

This sequence joins TRBV2 and TRBJ1-3, with 7 positions matching TRBD1. The trim removed 6 bases at V and 0 bases at J, leaving 5 bases unmatched. The CDR3 spans 15 residues. Germline V gene lookup returns CDR1 SNHLY and CDR2 FYNNEI. The CDR3 here is CASRVDRASGNTIYF. The CDR3 nucleotides are TGTGCCAGCAGAGTCGACAGGGCCTCTGGAAACACCATATATTTT.

This clonotype has only a few counts. Sequence at one end of the junction differs from germline and may be a read error. The chain is built from TRBV7-7 and TRBJ2-1; 12 bases fit TRBD1. Germline-derived CDR1 and CDR2 are SSHAT and FNYEAQ (reference sequence). The CDR3 has 15 residues. CDR3 protein: CASSLGTGGWNEQFF. DNA for the CDR3: TGTGCTAGCAGCCTGGGGACAGGGGGCTGGAATGAGCAGTTCTTC.

This clonotype was observed a few times. The CDR3 loop is CASSPERTTDTQYF. CDR3 in DNA: TGCGCCAGCAGCCCGGAACGAACCACAGATACGCAGTATTTT. The gene calls are TRBV5-1 and TRBJ2-3; D unclear. Germline-derived CDR1 and CDR2 are SGHRS and YFSETQ. V lost 4 bases and J 2 bases, leaving 11 bases between the germline ends. The CDR3 has 14 residues. The variable domain in full, completed from reference TRBV5-1 and TRBJ2-3, reads KAGVTQTPRYLIKTRGQQVTLSCSPISGHRSVSWYQQTPGQGLQFLFEYFSETQRNKGNFPGRFSGRQFSNSRSEMNVSTLELGDSALYLCASSPERTTDTQYFGPGTRLTVL.

The chain links TRBV7-2 to TRBJ2-2; D gene uncertain. The ends were cut back, 1 base at V and 7 bases at J, with 10 bases in the middle. The CDR3 sequence is 14 residues long. Per the germline V gene, CDR1 is SGHTA and CDR2 is FQGNSA. The CDR3 nucleotides read TGTACCAGCAGCTTAGTGGGCGGAAGCGGGGAGCTGTTTTTT. Amino acid sequence: CTSSLVGGSGELFF.

Only a few counts were recorded for this clonotype. The DNA of the CDR3 is TGCAGTGCTAACCGGCGACAGGGGTACAATGAGCAGTTCTTC. Translated, it gives CSANRRQGYNEQFF. The chain has TRBV20-1 and TRBJ2-1; 8 bases map to TRBD1. V lost 4 bases to trimming and J lost 4 bases; unmatched junction nucleotides: 6. The CDR3 consists of 14 residues. CDR1 and CDR2 from the germline V gene are DFQATT and SNEGSKA (reference sequence).

This clonotype has just a few counts. The chain joins TRBV10-3 to TRBJ2-3; perhaps D is TRBD1 or TRBD2 (5 bases each). V shed 9 bases and J shed 3 bases, with 13 bases lying between them. The CDR3 sequence is 13 residues long. CDR1 is ENHRY and CDR2 is SYGVKD in the germline V gene. CDR3 amino acids: CAMGDGTTDTQYF. In DNA form, the CDR3 reads TGTGCCATGGGGGACGGAACTACAGATACGCAGTATTTT.

This clonotype was counted a few times. The chain employs TRBV9 and TRBJ2-2; D remains ambiguous. Trimming took 0 bases from V and 0 from J, leaving 9 bases between them. The CDR3 runs to 16 residues. The germline V gene encodes CDR1 SGDLS and CDR2 YYNGEE. As DNA, the CDR3 is TGTGCCAGCAGCGTAGATCCTGGAGCGAACACCGGGGAGCTGTTTTTT. Translated: CASSVDPGANTGELFF. The whole variable domain, filled in from reference TRBV9 and TRBJ2-2, reads DSGVTQTPKHLITATGQRVTLRCSPRSGDLSVYWYQQSLDQGLQFLIQYYNGEERAKGNILERFSAQQFPDLHSELNLSSLELGDSALYFCASSVDPGANTGELFFGEGSRLTVL.

The V call is TRBV29-1, the J call TRBJ2-7; 7 bases align to TRBD1. Germline V CDR1 and CDR2: SQVTM, ANQGSEA. The CDR3 has 13 residues. J gave up 1 base and V 5 bases, and 5 bases lay outside the gene matches. The CDR3 loop is CSVQGGESYEQYF. The DNA of the CDR3 is TGCAGCGTTCAAGGGGGCGAGTCCTACGAGCAGTACTTC.

This clonotype was seen at least ten times. The chain uses TRBV28 and TRBJ2-5; TRBD1 aligns across 8 bases. The CDR3 spans 15 residues. CDR1 MDHEN and CDR2 SYDVKM come from the germline V gene. V lost 5 bases and J lost 5; bases outside the gene matches: 10. The CDR3 region is CASSQKRWTGETQYF. DNA for the CDR3: TGTGCCAGCAGTCAAAAACGATGGACAGGGGAGACCCAGTACTTC.

This clonotype was seen ten or more times. The chain carries TRBV24-1 and TRBJ2-5, with 11 bases that match TRBD2. The germline V gene has CDR1 KGHDR and CDR2 SFDVKD. This CDR3 comprises 13 residues. V lost 6 bases and J lost 7; bases outside the gene matches: 3. CDR3 nucleotides: TGTGCCACCAGTACTAGCGGGGGTTCGACCCAGTACTTC. It is translated as CATSTSGGSTQYF.

This clonotype was seen a few times. The genes are TRBV20-1 and TRBJ1-1; possibly TRBD1 for D (5 bases). Trimming cost V 0 bases and J 1 base, with 24 bases left between them. This CDR3 has 19 amino acids. Germline CDR1 reads DFQATT; CDR2 reads SNEGSKA (reference sequence). CDR3 coding DNA: TGCAGTGCTAGAGATGCAGGGCCCTATTGGGGATTGAGGAACACTGAAGCTTTCTTT. This gives the protein CSARDAGPYWGLRNTEAFF.

V gene TRBV7-2 combines with J gene TRBJ2-7, with TRBD1 as a possible D gene (5 bases). The V and J ends lost 3 bases and 2 bases respectively, with 11 bases between them. This CDR3 region has 14 residues. From germline, CDR1 is SGHTA and CDR2 FQGNSA. The DNA of the CDR3 is TGTGCCAGCAGCTTCCTTGGGGCCGCCTACGAGCAGTACTTC. The encoded protein is CASSFLGAAYEQYF.

The table lists this clonotype with a few counts. This sequence joins TRBV20-1 and TRBJ2-5; D not certain. Germline assignment: CDR1 DFQATT and CDR2 SNEGSKA (reference sequence). The V gene lost 6 bases and the J gene lost 4 bases, with 15 bases spanning the gap. The CDR3 runs to 13 residues. Here the CDR3 reads CSAQMGFRETQYF. As DNA, the CDR3 is TGCAGTGCGCAAATGGGCTTCAGAGAGACCCAGTACTTC.

This clonotype was observed a few times. J is TRBJ2-3 and V is TRBV11-2; TRBD2 is a possible D gene (6 bases). This CDR3 is built from 19 residues. Per the germline V gene, CDR1 is SGHAT and CDR2 is FQNNGV. Between the trimmed V and J ends, which lost 3 bases and 0 bases, there was a span of 22 bases. The CDR3: CASSFYVLGGRTSTDTQYF. CDR3 DNA: TGTGCCAGCAGCTTCTACGTCTTAGGAGGGCGAACTAGCACAGATACGCAGTATTTT.

This clonotype has ten or more counts. V and J are TRBV6-1 and TRBJ2-7; 8 bases fit TRBD1. The CDR3 loop spans 15 amino acids. V trimming: 6 bases; J trimming: 2 bases; junction bases outside the gene matches: 9. The germline V gene has CDR1 MNHNS and CDR2 SASEGT. The CDR3 nucleotides read TGTGCCAGCAGGTTCAGGGGGCAGGGAACCTACGAGCAGTACTTC. Residues: CASRFRGQGTYEQYF.

At least ten counts were recorded for this clonotype. The chain couples TRBV7-3 to TRBJ2-1, with 7 bases lining up with TRBD2. This CDR3 is 15 amino acids long. Trimming removed 0 bases from V and 2 bases from J; junction bases left unmatched: 1. CDR1 and CDR2 from the germline V gene are SGHTA and FQGTGA. The DNA of the CDR3 is TGTGCCAGCAGCTTAACGGGAGGGACCTACAATGAGCAGTTCTTC. This translates into CASSLTGGTYNEQFF.

The chain uses TRBV4-1 and TRBJ1-1; D is unclear. Germline-derived CDR1 and CDR2 are MGHRA and YSYEKL. The CDR3 length is 15 residues. V was clipped by 3 bases and J by 0 bases, with 11 bases between them. The CDR3, as DNA: TGCGCCAGCAGCCATACACTAGTGGTGAACACTGAAGCTTTCTTT. Translation: CASSHTLVVNTEAFF.

The rearrangement uses TRBV6-2 or TRBV6-3 and TRBJ2-7, with D unresolved. CDR3 size: 14 residues. The germline V and J ends were trimmed by 0 bases and 3 bases, with 9 bases remaining between them. Germline values: CDR1 MNHEY, CDR2 SVGEGT. The CDR3 protein is CASSYSDGLYEQYF. CDR3 nucleotide sequence: TGTGCCAGCAGTTACTCTGACGGTCTCTACGAGCAGTACTTC.

The chain links TRBV29-1 to TRBJ2-5; D ambiguous. Between the trimmed V and J ends, which lost 0 bases and 5 bases, there was a span of 4 bases. This CDR3 spans 11 amino acids. CDR1 SQVTM and CDR2 ANQGSEA come from the germline V gene. CDR3: CSVEERETQYF. CDR3 DNA: TGCAGCGTTGAAGAGCGGGAGACCCAGTACTTC.

The CDR3 region is CASSLRGPDGYTF. CDR3 sequence (DNA): TGTGCCAGCAGCTTAAGGGGCCCGGATGGCTACACCTTC. This chain connects TRBV7-9 to TRBJ1-2; perhaps TRBD1 as D (5 bases). Per germline, CDR1 SEHNR and CDR2 FQNEAQ (reference sequence). The CDR3 sequence is 13 residues long. V was shortened by 2 bases and J by 6 bases, with 10 bases between the two germline ends.

The J gene is TRBJ2-1, the V gene TRBV4-3, with TRBD2 identical over 8 bases. J was trimmed by 9 bases and V by 6 bases; bases with no gene match: 10. This CDR3 is built from 14 residues. CDR1 is LGHNA, CDR2 YSLEER, per germline. CDR3 region: CASRHQRGNGEQFF. The DNA of the CDR3 is TGCGCCAGCAGACACCAGCGGGGGAATGGTGAGCAGTTCTTC.

The chain combines TRBV6-5 with TRBJ1-5, with a weak D call TRBD1 (6 bases). CDR3 length: 15 amino acids. V lost 2 bases and J 0 bases, leaving 8 bases between the germline ends. The germline gives CDR1 MNHEY, CDR2 SVGAGI. CDR3 amino acids: CASSYTGNSNQPQHF. The CDR3 nucleotides are TGTGCCAGCAGTTACACAGGGAATAGCAATCAGCCCCAGCATTTT.

V gene TRBV14 combines with J gene TRBJ1-1; 7 nucleotides line up with TRBD1. Germline V lookup: CDR1 SGHDN, CDR2 FVKESK. The CDR3 totals 14 residues. After removal of 3 bases from V and 2 bases from J, the junction contained 3 bases not matched to a gene. The CDR3 loop is CASSHLGGNTEAFF. CDR3 bases: TGTGCCAGCAGCCACCTAGGGGGCAACACTGAAGCTTTCTTT.

The J gene is TRBJ2-5, the V gene TRBV7-2; D may correspond to TRBD1 or TRBD2 (6 bases each). The CDR3 length is 14 residues. Trimming pared 3 bases from V and 5 bases from J, leaving 13 bases between. CDR1 and CDR2 from the germline V gene are SGHTA and FQGNSA. CDR3 residues: CASSFMGGLETQYF. The CDR3 DNA is TGTGCCAGCAGCTTCATGGGGGGCTTGGAGACCCAGTACTTC. The full variable domain, with the rest looked up from reference TRBV7-2 and TRBJ2-5, is GAGVSQSPSNKVTEKGKDVELRCDPISGHTALYWYRQSLGQGLEFLIYFQGNSAPDKSGLPSDRFSAERTGGSVSTLTIQRTQQEDSAVYLCASSFMGGLETQYFGPGTRLLVL.

This chain connects TRBV7-2 to TRBJ2-7; D is uncertain. V lost 4 bases, J lost 5 bases, and 12 bases lay in between. The CDR3 is 13 residues long. Germline V gives CDR1 SGHTA, CDR2 FQGNSA. The DNA of the CDR3 is TGTGCCAGCAGCTGGCCCCCCTGGAACGAGCAGTACTTC. It encodes CASSWPPWNEQYF.